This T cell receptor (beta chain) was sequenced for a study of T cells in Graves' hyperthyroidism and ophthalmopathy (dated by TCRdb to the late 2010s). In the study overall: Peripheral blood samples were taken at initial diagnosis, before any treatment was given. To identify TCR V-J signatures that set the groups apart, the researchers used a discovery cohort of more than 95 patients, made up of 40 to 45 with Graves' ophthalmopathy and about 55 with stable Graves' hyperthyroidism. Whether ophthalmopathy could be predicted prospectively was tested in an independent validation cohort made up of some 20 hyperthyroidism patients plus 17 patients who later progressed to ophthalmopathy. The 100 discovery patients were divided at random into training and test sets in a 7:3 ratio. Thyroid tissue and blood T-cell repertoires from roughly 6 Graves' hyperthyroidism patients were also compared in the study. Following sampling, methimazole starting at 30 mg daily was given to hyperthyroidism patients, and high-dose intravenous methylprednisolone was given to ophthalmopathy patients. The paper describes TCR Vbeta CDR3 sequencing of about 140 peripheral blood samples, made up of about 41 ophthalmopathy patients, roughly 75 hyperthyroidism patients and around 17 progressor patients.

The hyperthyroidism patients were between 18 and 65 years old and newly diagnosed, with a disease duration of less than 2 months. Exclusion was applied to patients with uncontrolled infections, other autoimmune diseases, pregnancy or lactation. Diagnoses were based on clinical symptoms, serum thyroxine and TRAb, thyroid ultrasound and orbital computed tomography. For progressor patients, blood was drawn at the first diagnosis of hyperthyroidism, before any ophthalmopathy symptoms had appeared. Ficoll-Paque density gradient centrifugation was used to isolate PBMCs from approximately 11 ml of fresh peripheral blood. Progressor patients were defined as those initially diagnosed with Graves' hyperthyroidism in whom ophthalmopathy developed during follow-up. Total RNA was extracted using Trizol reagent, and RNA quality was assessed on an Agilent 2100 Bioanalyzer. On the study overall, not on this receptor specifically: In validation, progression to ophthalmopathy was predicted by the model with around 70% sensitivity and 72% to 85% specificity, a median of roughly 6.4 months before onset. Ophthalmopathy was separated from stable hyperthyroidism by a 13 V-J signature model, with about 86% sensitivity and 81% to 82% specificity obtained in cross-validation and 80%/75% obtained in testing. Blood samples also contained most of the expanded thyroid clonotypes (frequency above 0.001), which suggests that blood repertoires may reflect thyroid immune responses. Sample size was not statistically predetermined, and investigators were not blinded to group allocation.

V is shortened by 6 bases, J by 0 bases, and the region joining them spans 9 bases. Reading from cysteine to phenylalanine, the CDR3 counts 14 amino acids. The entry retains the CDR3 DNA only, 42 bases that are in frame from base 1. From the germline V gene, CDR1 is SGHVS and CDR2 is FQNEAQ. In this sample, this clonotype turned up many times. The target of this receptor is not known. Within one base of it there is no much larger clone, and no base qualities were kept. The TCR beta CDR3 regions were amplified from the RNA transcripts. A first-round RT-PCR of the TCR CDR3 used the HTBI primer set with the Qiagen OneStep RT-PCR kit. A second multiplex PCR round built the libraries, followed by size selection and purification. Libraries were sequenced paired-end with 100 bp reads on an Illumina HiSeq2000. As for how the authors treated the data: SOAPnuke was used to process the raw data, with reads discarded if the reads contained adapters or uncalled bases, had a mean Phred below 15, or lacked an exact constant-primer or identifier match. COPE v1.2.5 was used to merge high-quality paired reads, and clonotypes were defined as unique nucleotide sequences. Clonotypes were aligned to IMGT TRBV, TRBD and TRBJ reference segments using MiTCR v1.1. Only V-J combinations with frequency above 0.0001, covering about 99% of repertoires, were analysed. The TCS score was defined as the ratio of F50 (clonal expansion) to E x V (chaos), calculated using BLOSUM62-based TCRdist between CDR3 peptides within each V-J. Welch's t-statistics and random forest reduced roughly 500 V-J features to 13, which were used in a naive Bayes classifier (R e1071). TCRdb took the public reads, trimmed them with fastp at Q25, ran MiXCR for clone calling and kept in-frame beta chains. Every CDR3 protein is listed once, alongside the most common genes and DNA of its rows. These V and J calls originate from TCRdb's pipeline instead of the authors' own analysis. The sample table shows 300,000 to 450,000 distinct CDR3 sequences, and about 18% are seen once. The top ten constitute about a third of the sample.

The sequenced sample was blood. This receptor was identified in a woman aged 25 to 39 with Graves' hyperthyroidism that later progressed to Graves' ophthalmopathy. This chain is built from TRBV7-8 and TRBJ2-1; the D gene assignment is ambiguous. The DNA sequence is TGTGCCAGCAGTATGGAAATCTCCTACAATGAGCAGTTCTTC. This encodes CASSMEISYNEQFF.